The sequence of this T cell receptor beta chain was determined in a study of cytomegalovirus exposure and HLA in healthy donors. Study as a whole: Among the roughly 400 genotyped donors, just over 80% were placed in the Caucasian-associated ancestry cluster. Study-level results: In a later analysis, TCR beta V- and J-gene trimming showed a link to a missense DCLRE1C variant. Most TCR sequences showed up rarely, but some public TCRs showed up in many donors. For most TCR beta V segments, an earlier analysis put the productive rate at about 87% or about 30% of the time.

The germline gives CDR1 SGHRS, CDR2 YFSETQ. V lost 2 bases, J lost 4 bases, and 6 bases stayed unmatched. The CDR3 has 15 residues. PCR amplification relied on 60 Vbeta primers (plus 13 Jbeta primers). The repertoire was sequenced with immunoSEQ multiplex PCR; TCRdb's copy has only in-frame clones and lacks some. The data hold about 170,000 clones, with 85% observed a single time. As to this clone: Its antigen remains unknown.

The sequence was collected from a boy between 2 and 10 years old in good health and CMV-seronegative. The rearrangement joins TRBV5-1 to TRBJ1-2; 9 bases fit TRBD1. Sequencing used PBMCs. The CDR3 DNA sequence: TGCGCCAGCAGCTTTACTACAGGGGGCGGCTATGGCTACACCTTC. It yields the protein CASSFTTGGGYGYTF.